This record looks at one T cell receptor beta chain sequence and its context. Its target is unknown. The record originates from a study of T cell responses to AZD1222 COVID-19 vaccine. Study information: Samples with a second dose at about 4 or about 12 weeks were pooled together. Study findings and constraints: Dominant CD4 TCR responses targeted spike regions 160-218 and 743-854.

V lost 3 bases and J 8 bases, leaving 7 bases between the germline ends. Looked up from germline, CDR1 is KGHSH and CDR2 is LQKENI. This CDR3 comprises 12 residues. Here immunoSEQ multiplex PCR was the method, and the copy in TCRdb shows in-frame clones only, minus some. The profile shows some 200,000 clones, over 85% of them singletons. The genes are TRBV18 and TRBJ2-2; D call uncertain. The sequence derives from an adult in good health. Material: peripheral blood, obtained on day 0 of AZD1222 vaccination. The DNA of the CDR3 is TGTGCCAGCTCACCCGACATTGGGGAGCTGTTTTTT. This translates into CASSPDIGELFF.